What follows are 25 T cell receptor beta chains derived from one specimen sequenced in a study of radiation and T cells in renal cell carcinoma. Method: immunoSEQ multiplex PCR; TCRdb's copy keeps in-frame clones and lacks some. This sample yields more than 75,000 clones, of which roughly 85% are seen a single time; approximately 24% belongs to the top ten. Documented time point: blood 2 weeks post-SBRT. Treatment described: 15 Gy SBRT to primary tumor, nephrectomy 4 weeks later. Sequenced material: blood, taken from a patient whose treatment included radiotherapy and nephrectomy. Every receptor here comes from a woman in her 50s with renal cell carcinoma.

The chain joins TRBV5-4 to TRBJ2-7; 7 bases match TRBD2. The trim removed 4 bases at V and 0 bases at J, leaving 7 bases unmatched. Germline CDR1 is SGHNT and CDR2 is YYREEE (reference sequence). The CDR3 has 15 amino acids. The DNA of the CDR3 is TGTGCCAGCAGCACTGGGACTACAAGCTCCTACGAGCAGTACTTC. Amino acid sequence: CASSTGTTSSYEQYF.

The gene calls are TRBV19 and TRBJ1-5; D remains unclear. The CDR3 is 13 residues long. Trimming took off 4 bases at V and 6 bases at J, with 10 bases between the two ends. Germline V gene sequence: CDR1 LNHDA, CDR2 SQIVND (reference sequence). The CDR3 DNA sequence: TGTGCCAGTAGTACGGGGTACGGTCAGCCCCAGCATTTT. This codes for CASSTGYGQPQHF.

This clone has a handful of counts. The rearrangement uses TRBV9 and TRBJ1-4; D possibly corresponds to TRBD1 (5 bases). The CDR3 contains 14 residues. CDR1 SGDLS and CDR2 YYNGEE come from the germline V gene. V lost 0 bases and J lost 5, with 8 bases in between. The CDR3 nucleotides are TGTGCCAGCAGCGTAGGGGGGAAGAATGAAAAACTGTTTTTT. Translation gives CASSVGGKNEKLFF.

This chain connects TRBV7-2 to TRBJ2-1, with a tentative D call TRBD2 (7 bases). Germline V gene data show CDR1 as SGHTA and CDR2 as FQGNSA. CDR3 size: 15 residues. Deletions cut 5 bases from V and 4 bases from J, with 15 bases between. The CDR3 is CASSPLAGAYNEQFF. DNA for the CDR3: TGTGCCAGCAGCCCTCTCGCGGGGGCTTACAATGAGCAGTTCTTC.

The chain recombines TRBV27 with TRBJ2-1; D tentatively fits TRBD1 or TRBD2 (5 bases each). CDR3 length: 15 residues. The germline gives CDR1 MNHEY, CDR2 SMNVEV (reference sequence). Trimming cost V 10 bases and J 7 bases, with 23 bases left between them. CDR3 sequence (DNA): TGTGCCACCCACCACGGGACCACCCCACGAAATGAGCAGTTCTTC. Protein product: CATHHGTTPRNEQFF.

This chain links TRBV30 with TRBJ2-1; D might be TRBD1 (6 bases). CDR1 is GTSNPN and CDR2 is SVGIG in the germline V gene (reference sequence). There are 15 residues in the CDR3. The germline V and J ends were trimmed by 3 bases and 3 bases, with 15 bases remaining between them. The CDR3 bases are TGTGCCTGGAGCCGAACAGGGAAGAGCTACAATGAGCAGTTCTTC. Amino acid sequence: CAWSRTGKSYNEQFF. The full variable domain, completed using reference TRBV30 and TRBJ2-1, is SQTIHQWPATLVQPVGSPLSLECTVEGTSNPNLYWYRQAAGRGLQLLFYSVGIGQISSEVPQNLSASRPQDRQFILSSKKLLLSDSGFYLCAWSRTGKSYNEQFFGPGTRLTVL.

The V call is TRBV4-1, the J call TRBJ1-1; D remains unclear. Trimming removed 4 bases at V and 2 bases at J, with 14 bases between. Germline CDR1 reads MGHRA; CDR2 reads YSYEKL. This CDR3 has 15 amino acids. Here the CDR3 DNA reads TGCGCCAGCAGCCCCGGTCGCGATCCAAACACTGAAGCTTTCTTT. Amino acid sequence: CASSPGRDPNTEAFF.

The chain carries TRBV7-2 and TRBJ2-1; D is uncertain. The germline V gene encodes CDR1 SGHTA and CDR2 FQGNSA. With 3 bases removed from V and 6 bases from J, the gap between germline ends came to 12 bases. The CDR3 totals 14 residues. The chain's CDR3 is CASSFASGVNEQFF. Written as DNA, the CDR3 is TGTGCCAGCAGCTTTGCCTCCGGAGTCAATGAGCAGTTCTTC.

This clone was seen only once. CDR3 DNA sequence: TGCGCCAGCAGCCTAACGATGGACAGCAATGAGCAGTTCTTC. Protein product: CASSLTMDSNEQFF. V gene TRBV4-1 combines with J gene TRBJ2-1, with a tentative D call TRBD1 (6 bases). Germline CDR1 reads MGHRA; CDR2 reads YSYEKL. The CDR3 covers 14 residues. V gave up 4 bases and J gave up 6 bases, with 13 bases separating them.

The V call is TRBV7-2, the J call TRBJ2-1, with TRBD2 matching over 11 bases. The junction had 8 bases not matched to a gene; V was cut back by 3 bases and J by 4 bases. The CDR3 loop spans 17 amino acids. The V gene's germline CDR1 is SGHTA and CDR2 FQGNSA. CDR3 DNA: TGTGCCAGCAGCTTGGTCGCACTAGCGGGGGTGTACAATGAGCAGTTCTTC. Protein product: CASSLVALAGVYNEQFF.

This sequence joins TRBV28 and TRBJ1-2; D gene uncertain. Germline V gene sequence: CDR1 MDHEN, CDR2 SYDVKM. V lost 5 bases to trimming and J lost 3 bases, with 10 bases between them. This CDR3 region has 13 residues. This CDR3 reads CASSPGRDYGYTF. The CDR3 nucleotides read TGTGCCAGCAGTCCCGGGCGGGACTATGGCTACACCTTC.

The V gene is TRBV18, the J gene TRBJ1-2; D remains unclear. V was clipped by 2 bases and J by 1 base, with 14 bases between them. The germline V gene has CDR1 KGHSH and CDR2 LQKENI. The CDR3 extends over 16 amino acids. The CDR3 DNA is TGTGCCAGCTCACCATCTGGGGATTCCGATAACTATGGCTACACCTTC. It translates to CASSPSGDSDNYGYTF.

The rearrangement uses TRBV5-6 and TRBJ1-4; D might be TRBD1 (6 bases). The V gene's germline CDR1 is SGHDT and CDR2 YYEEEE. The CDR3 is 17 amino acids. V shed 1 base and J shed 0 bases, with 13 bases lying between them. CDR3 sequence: CASSLYLQGTTNEKLFF. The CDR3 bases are TGTGCCAGCAGCTTGTATCTTCAGGGGACAACTAATGAAAAACTGTTTTTT.

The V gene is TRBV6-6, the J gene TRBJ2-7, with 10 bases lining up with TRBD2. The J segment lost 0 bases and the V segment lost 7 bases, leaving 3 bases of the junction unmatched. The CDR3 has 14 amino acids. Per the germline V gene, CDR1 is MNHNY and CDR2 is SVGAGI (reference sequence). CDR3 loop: CASTWTSGSYEQYF. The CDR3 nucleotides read TGTGCCAGCACCTGGACTAGCGGCTCCTACGAGCAGTACTTC.

The CDR3 nucleotides read TGCAGTGCTAGGAAGACGGAAGAAGCTTTCTTT. This encodes CSARKTEEAFF. The rearrangement links TRBV20-1 to TRBJ1-1; D is unclear. V dropped 3 bases and J dropped 8 bases, with 10 bases sitting between them. CDR3 size: 11 residues. CDR1 and CDR2 from the germline V gene are DFQATT and SNEGSKA (reference sequence).

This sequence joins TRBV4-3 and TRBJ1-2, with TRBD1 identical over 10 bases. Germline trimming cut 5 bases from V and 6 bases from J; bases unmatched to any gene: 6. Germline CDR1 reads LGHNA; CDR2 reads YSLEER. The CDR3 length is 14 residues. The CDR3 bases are TGCGCCAGCAGCGTTCGGACAGGGGGGAATGGCTACACCTTC. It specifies CASSVRTGGNGYTF.

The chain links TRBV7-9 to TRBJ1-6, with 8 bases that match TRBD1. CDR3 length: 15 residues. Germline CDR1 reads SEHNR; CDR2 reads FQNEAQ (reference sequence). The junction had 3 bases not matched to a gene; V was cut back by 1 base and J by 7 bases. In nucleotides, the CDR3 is TGTGCCAGCAGCTTAGGGACAGGGATGAATTCACCCCTCCACTTT. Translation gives CASSLGTGMNSPLHF.

In DNA form, the CDR3 reads TGTGCCAGCCTAGGACAGCCTAATGAAAAACTGTTTTTT. Protein product: CASLGQPNEKLFF. The chain links TRBV28 to TRBJ1-4; maybe TRBD1 (6 bases). The CDR3 loop spans 13 amino acids. Germline CDR1 and CDR2: MDHEN and SYDVKM. With 8 bases removed from V and 3 bases from J, the gap between germline ends came to 10 bases.

CDR3 bases: TGTGCCAGCAGCCCGGGAAAAATTAGCACAGATACGCAGTATTTT. The encoded protein is CASSPGKISTDTQYF. J is TRBJ2-3 and V is TRBV4-2; weak D call: TRBD2 (5 bases). CDR3 size: 15 residues. V was pared by 4 bases and J by 0 bases, with 11 bases between. CDR1 and CDR2 (germline): LGHNA, YNFKEQ.

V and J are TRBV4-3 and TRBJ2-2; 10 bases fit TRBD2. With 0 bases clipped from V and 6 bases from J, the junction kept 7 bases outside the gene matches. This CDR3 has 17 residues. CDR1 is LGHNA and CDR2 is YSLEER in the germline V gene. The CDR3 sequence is CASSQDLSGGGAGELFF. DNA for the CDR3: TGCGCCAGCAGCCAAGATCTGAGCGGGGGGGGTGCCGGGGAGCTGTTTTTT.

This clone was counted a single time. The CDR3 DNA sequence: TGCGCCAGCAGCTTGGGGGTGTTAGCGGATTCGAGAGATACGCAGTATTTT. It translates to CASSLGVLADSRDTQYF. The chain is built from TRBV5-1 and TRBJ2-3; tentative D call: TRBD2 (6 bases). The V end lost 0 bases, the J end lost 5 bases, and 19 bases lay between the germline ends. Germline values: CDR1 SGHRS, CDR2 YFSETQ. The CDR3 has 17 residues. Full variable domain (rest looked up from reference TRBV5-1 and TRBJ2-3): KAGVTQTPRYLIKTRGQQVTLSCSPISGHRSVSWYQQTPGQGLQFLFEYFSETQRNKGNFPGRFSGRQFSNSRSEMNVSTLELGDSALYLCASSLGVLADSRDTQYFGPGTRLTVL.

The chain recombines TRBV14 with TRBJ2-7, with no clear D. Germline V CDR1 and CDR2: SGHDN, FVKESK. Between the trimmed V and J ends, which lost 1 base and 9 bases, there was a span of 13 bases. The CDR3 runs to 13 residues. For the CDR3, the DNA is TGTGCCAGCAGCCAAGGCATTAATTTCGGGCAGTACTTC. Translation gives CASSQGINFGQYF.

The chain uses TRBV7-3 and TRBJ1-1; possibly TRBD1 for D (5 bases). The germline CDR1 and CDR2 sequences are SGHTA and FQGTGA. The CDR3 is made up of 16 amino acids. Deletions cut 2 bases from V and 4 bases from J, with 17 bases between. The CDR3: CASSLFGTAGGTEAFF. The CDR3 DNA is TGTGCCAGCAGCTTATTTGGGACGGCAGGCGGCACTGAAGCTTTCTTT. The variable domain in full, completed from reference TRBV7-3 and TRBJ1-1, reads GAGVSQTPSNKVTEKGKYVELRCDPISGHTALYWYRQSLGQGPEFLIYFQGTGAADDSGLPNDRFFAVRPEGSVSTLKIQRTERGDSAVYLCASSLFGTAGGTEAFFGQGTRLTVV.

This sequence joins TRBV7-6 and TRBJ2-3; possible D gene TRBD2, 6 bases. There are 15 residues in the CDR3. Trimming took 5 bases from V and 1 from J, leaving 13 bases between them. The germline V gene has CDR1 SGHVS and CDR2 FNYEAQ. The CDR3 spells CASSEQPSGTDTQYF. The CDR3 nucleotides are TGTGCCAGCAGCGAGCAGCCTAGCGGCACAGATACGCAGTATTTT.

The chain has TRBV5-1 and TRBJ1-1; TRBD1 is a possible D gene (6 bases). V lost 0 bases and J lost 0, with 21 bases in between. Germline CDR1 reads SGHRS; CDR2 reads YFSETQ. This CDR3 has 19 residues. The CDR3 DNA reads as TGCGCCAGCAGCTTGGAACTCGGGGGGCGTACGATCATGAACACTGAAGCTTTCTTT. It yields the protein CASSLELGGRTIMNTEAFF.